This note documents a single T cell receptor beta chain sequence. The data belong to a study of blood T cell repertoires in COVID-19. Turning to the study itself: Acute and convalescent COVID-19 samples came from the United States, Italy and Spain.

The data were produced by immunoSEQ multiplex PCR, yet TCRdb's version contains in-frame clones alone and is incomplete. The data hold over 300,000 clones, with roughly 89% observed a single time. This CDR3 region has 12 residues. The germline CDR1 and CDR2 sequences are SGHNT and YENEEA. V lost 1 base and J 10 bases, leaving 8 bases between the germline ends. Sequencing used peripheral blood. The chain is built from TRBV11-3 and TRBJ2-1; D gene uncertain. The clonotype was recovered from a man aged 18 to 30 with active or convalescent COVID-19. CDR3 loop: CASSLAFGEQFF. The CDR3 nucleotides are TGTGCCAGCAGCTTAGCATTCGGGGAGCAGTTCTTC.